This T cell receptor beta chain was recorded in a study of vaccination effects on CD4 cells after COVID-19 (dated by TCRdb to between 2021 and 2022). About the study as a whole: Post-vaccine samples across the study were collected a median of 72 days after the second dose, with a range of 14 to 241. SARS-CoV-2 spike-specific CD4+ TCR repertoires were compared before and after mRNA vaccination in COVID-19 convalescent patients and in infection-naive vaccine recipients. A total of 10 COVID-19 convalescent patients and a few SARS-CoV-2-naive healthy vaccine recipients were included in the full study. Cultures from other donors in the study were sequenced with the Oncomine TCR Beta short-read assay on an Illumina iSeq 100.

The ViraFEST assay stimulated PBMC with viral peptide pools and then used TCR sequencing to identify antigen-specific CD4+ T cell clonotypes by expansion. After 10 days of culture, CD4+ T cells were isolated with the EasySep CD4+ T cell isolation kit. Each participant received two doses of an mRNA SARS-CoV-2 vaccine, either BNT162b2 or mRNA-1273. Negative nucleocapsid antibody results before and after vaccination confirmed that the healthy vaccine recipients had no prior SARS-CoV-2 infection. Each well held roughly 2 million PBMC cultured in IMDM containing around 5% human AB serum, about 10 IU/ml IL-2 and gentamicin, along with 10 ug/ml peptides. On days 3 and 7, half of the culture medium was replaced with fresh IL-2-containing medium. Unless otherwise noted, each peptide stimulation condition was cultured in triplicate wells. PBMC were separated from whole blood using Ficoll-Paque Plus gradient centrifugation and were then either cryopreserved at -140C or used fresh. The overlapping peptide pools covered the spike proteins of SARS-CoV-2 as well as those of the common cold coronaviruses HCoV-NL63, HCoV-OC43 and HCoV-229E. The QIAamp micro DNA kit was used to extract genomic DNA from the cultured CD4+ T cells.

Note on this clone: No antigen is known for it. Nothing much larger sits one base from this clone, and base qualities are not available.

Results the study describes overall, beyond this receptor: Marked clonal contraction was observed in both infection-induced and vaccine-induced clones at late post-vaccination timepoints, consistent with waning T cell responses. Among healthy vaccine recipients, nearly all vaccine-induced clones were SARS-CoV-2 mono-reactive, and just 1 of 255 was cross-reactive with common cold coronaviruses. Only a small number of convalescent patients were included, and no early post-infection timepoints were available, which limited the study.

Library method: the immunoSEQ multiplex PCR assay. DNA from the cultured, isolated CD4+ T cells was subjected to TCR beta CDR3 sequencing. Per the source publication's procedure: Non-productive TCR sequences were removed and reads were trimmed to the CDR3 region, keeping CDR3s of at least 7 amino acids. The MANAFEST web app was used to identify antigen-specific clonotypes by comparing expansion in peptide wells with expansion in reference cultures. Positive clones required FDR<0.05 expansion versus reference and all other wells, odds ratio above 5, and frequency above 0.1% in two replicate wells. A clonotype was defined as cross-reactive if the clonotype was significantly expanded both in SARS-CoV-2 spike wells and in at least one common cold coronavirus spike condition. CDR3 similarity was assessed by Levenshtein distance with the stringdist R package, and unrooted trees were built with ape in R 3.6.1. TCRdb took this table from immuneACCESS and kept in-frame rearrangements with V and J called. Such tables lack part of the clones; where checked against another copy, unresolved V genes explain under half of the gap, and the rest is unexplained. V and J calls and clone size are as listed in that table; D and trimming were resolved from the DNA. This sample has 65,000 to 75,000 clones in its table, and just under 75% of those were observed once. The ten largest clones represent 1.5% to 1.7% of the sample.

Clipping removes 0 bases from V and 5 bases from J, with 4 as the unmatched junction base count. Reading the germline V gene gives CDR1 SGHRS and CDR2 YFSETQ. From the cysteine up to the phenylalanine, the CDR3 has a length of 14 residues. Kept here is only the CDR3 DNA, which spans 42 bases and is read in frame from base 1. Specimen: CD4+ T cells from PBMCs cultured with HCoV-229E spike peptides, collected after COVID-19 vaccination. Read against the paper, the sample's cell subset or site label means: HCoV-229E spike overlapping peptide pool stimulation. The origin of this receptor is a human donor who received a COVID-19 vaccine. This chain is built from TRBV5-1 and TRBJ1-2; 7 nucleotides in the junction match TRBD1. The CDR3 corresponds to CASSLEGGKYGYTF. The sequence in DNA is TGCGCCAGCAGCTTGGAAGGGGGCAAGTATGGCTACACCTTC.